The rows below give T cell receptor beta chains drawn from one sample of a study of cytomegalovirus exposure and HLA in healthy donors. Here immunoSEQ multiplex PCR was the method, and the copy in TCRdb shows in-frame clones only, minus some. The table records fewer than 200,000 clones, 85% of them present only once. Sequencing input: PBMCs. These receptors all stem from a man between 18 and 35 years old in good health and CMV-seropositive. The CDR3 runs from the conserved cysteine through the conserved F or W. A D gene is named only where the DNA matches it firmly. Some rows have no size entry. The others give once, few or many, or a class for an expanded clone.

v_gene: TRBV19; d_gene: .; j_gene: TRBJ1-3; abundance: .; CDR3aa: CASSSGLGNTIYF; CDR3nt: TGTGCCAGTAGTAGTGGCCTGGGAAACACCATATATTTT
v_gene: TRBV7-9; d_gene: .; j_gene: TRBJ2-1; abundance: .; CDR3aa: CASSQQNWANEQFF; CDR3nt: TGTGCCAGCAGCCAACAAAATTGGGCCAATGAGCAGTTCTTC
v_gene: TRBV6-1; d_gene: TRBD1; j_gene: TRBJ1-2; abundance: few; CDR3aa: CASSGEGQGIYGYTF; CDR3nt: TGTGCCAGCAGTGGGGAAGGACAGGGAATCTATGGCTACACCTTC
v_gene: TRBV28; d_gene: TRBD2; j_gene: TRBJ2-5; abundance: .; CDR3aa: CASSPSGGSQETQYF; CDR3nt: TGTGCCAGCAGTCCTAGCGGGGGATCGCAAGAGACCCAGTACTTC
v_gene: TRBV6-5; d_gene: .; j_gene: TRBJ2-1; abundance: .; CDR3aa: CASTRAPGLQNEQFF; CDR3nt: TGTGCCAGCACACGAGCGCCGGGACTTCAAAATGAGCAGTTCTTC
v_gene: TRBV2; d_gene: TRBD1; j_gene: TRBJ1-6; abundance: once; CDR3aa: CASREGTGWENSPLHF; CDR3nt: TGTGCCAGCAGAGAGGGGACAGGGTGGGAGAATTCACCCCTCCACTTT
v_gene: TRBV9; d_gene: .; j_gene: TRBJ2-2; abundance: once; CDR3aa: CASSVGSRDGRTGELFF; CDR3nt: TGTGCCAGCAGCGTAGGGTCCCGGGATGGACGGACCGGGGAGCTGTTTTTT
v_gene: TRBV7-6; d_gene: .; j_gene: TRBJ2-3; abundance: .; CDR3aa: CASSPWTPYSTDTQYF; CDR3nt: TGTGCCAGCAGCCCTTGGACTCCCTATAGCACAGATACGCAGTATTTT
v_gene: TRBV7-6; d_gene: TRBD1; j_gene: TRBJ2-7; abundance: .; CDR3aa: CASSLSSTGAGEQYF; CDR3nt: TGTGCCAGCAGCTTATCCTCCACAGGGGCGGGCGAGCAGTACTTC
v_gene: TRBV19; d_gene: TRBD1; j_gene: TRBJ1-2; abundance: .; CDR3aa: CASRDRGADGYTF; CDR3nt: TGTGCCAGTAGGGACAGGGGAGCGGATGGCTACACCTTC
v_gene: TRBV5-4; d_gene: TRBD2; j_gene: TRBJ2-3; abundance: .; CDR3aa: CASSRRTSGNTDTQYF; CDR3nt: TGTGCCAGCAGCCGACGGACTAGCGGGAACACAGATACGCAGTATTTT
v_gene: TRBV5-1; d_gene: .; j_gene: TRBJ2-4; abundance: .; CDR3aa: CASSLGLRNIQYF; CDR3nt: TGCGCCAGCAGCTTGGGACTACGGAACATTCAGTACTTC
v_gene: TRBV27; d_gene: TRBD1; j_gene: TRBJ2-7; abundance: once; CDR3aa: CASSSIQGMGHEQYF; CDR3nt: TGTGCCAGCAGTTCGATACAGGGGATGGGCCACGAGCAGTACTTC
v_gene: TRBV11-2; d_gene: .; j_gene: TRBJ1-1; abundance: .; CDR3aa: CASRSPGGLNTEAFF; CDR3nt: TGTGCCAGCAGGAGCCCCGGCGGATTGAACACTGAAGCTTTCTTT
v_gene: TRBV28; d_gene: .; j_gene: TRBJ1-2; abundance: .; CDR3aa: CASSLQGYGYTF; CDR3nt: TGTGCCAGCAGTTTACAGGGATATGGCTACACCTTC
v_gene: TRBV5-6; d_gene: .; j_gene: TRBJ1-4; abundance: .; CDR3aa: CASTVGGSEKLFF; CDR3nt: TGTGCCAGCACCGTTGGGGGGTCTGAAAAACTGTTTTTT
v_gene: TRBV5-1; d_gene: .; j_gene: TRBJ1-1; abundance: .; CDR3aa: CASSFERQGNTEAFF; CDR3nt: TGCGCCAGCAGTTTTGAACGCCAGGGGAACACTGAAGCTTTCTTT
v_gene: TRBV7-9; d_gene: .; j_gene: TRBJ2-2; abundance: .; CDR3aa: CASKGGSGELFF; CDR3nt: TGTGCCAGCAAAGGGGGAAGCGGGGAGCTGTTTTTT
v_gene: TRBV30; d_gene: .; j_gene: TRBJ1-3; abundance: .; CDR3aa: CAWSVGTGFSGNTIYF; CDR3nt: TGTGCCTGGAGTGTAGGTACAGGGTTCTCTGGAAACACCATATATTTT
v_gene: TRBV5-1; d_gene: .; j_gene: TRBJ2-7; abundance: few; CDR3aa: CASSLTGTGGEQYF; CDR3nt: TGCGCCAGCAGCTTGACGGGGACCGGGGGCGAGCAGTACTTC
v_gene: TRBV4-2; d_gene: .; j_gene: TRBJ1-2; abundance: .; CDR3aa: CASSPLGGGGVWGYTF; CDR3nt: TGTGCCAGCAGCCCATTAGGGGGGGGCGGAGTTTGGGGCTACACCTTC
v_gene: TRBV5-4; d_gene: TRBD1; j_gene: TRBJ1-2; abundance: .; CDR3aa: CASADRAGGYTF; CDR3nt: TGTGCCAGCGCCGACAGGGCAGGGGGCTACACCTTC
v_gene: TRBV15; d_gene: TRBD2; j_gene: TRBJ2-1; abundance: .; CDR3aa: CATSQTLWGGYGNEQFF; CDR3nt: TGTGCCACCAGCCAAACCTTATGGGGGGGGTACGGCAATGAGCAGTTCTTC
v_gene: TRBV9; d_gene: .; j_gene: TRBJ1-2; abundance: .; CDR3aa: CASSQGLNYGYTF; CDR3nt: TGTGCCAGCAGCCAGGGACTTAACTATGGCTACACCTTC
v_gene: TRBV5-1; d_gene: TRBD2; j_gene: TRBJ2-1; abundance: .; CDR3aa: CASTSGNLNEQFF; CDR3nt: TGCGCCAGCACTAGCGGGAACTTGAATGAGCAGTTCTTC